This TCR beta chain was identified in a study of T cell repertoires in cytomegalovirus infection. In the study overall: The public TCR beta signatures pointed to both CMV infection and matching HLA type.

The CDR3 has 12 amino acids. V was cut by 5 bases and J by 5 bases, with 9 bases left in between. Germline V gene lookup returns CDR1 MDHEN and CDR2 SYDVKM. This clonotype occurred many times. TCRdb used MiXCR to reprocess the reads, holding one entry per CDR3 protein. The sample holds hundreds of thousands of distinct CDR3 sequences, 20% to 25% seen once. This TCR came from a human donor in good health (CMV status not recorded). Some clones in this sample may be carry-over from other donors' samples. Specimen: CD8+ T cells from PBMCs. The gene calls are TRBV28 and TRBJ1-1; D not resolved. The CDR3 reads CASSIFGTEAFF. CDR3 nucleotides: TGTGCCAGCAGTATTTTTGGGACTGAAGCTTTCTTT.